This TCR beta chain emerged from a study of T cells in localized non-small cell lung cancer (dated by TCRdb to 2020 to 2021). The study in broad terms: The study examined T cell repertoires in a few hundred patients with early-stage NSCLC and compared tumors with uninvolved tumor-adjacent lungs. Of the NSCLC patients, roughly 130 were male and roughly 110 were female, and the mean age was around 66 years. The cohort was made up of some 240 treatment-naive NSCLC patients whose localized lung tumors had been resected.

TCR beta CDR3 regions were sequenced from DNA using the immunoSEQ Assay. On the study's bioinformatics: To compute T cell density, TCR beta template counts were normalized to usable DNA, which was estimated by amplifying housekeeping genes. Richness was estimated using the preseqR package, with extrapolation to 400,000 templates for PBMC samples and to 120,000 templates for tissue samples. Clonality was calculated as one minus Pielou's evenness. To identify tissue-enriched TCRs, differential abundance testing was run on productive amino-acid clonotypes with a minimum total count of 5 and an alpha of 0.1. The Jaccard Index and the Morisita Overlap Index were used to quantify repertoire overlap between compartments. GLIPH clustered TCR beta CDR3s with public tetramer-defined viral CDR3s; viral motifs required at least three viral sequences plus V-gene enrichment. Entries here come from immuneACCESS through TCRdb and include only in-frame sequences with V and J called. Some clones fail to appear in such tables; in the studies checked, an unresolved V gene covers under half of the shortfall, and the cause of the remainder is unknown. V, J and clone size were drawn from that table, and D and trimming were deduced from the DNA. For this sample the table gives 1,500 to 2,000 clones, of which 30% to 35% were detected only once. The biggest ten clones account for 9.5% to 15% of the sample.

What the study reported, not specific to this receptor: Because of the exploratory design, TCR variables were selected using unadjusted p-values without false-discovery rate correction. Higher blood T cell density associated with longer overall survival, while higher adjacent-lung clonality associated with shorter survival. A median of around 57 of the top 100 tumor clones were detected in paired uninvolved adjacent lung, and around 30 of these tumor clones were also found among the top 100 clones of the paired uninvolved adjacent lung. Because multi-region tumor sequencing was not performed, intratumor heterogeneity could not be ruled out. The highest T cell clonality was observed in uninvolved tumor-adjacent lung, where clonality exceeded that of tumor, suggesting that antigenic responses were more focused in uninvolved tumor-adjacent lung.

A remark on this clone: Its antigen is not yet known. No much larger clone exists at a distance of one base, and base qualities are not known.

At diagnosis, tumor, uninvolved tumor-adjacent lung and peripheral blood were collected and then preserved as a mix of FFPE and fresh-frozen material. The source material was lung tumor tissue, sampled before any cancer treatment. The receptor was derived from a male donor at least 60 years old with stage III squamous cell lung carcinoma.

Read as DNA, the sequence is TGTGCCAGCAGCACTCCCAGAAGCACAATGACGCAGTTCTTC. Its amino acids are CASSTPRSTMTQFF. The chain employs TRBV28 and TRBJ2-1; no D segment can be confidently identified. Between the V and J ends, shortened by 6 bases and 12 bases respectively, the junction contains 21 bases. The CDR3 spans 14 residues, from the cysteine through the phenylalanine. The DNA shown is the 42-base CDR3, in frame from base 1. According to the germline V gene, CDR1 reads MDHEN and CDR2 reads SYDVKM.